This T cell receptor (beta chain) was retrieved from a study of blood T cell repertoires in COVID-19. Study context: The origin of the acute and convalescent COVID-19 samples was the United States, Italy and Spain. PBMCs, B-cell-depleted T cells, or T cells were the source of the cDNA or gDNA that made up the material.

CDR1 is SGHVS and CDR2 is FQNEAQ in the germline V gene. Trimming removed 5 bases at V and 0 bases at J, with 20 bases between. This CDR3 is 18 amino acids long. As originally analysed: Amplification with reference gene primers provided the estimates of nucleated cell counts. Produced via immunoSEQ multiplex PCR; TCRdb's table is partial and in-frame only. V, J and clone size are taken as reported in that table, and D and trimming were inferred from the DNA itself. The table has over 200,000 clones, about nine tenths seen once; the top ten hold 2.7%. The chain couples TRBV7-8 to TRBJ1-5, with a possible D match to TRBD1 (5 bases). The TCR was taken from a woman aged 60-70 years with acute or convalescent COVID-19. The specimen was peripheral blood. The CDR3 coding sequence is TGTGCCAGCAGCAAGGGGCGGCAGGGCCGTTATAGCAATCAGCCCCAGCATTTT. Its translation is CASSKGRQGRYSNQPQHF. The full variable domain, its missing parts supplied by reference TRBV7-8 and TRBJ1-5, is GAGVSQSPRYKVAKRGQDVALRCDPISGHVSLFWYQQALGQGPEFLTYFQNEAQLDKSGLPSDRFFAERPEGSVSTLKIQRTQQEDSAVYLCASSKGRQGRYSNQPQHFGDGTRLSIL.